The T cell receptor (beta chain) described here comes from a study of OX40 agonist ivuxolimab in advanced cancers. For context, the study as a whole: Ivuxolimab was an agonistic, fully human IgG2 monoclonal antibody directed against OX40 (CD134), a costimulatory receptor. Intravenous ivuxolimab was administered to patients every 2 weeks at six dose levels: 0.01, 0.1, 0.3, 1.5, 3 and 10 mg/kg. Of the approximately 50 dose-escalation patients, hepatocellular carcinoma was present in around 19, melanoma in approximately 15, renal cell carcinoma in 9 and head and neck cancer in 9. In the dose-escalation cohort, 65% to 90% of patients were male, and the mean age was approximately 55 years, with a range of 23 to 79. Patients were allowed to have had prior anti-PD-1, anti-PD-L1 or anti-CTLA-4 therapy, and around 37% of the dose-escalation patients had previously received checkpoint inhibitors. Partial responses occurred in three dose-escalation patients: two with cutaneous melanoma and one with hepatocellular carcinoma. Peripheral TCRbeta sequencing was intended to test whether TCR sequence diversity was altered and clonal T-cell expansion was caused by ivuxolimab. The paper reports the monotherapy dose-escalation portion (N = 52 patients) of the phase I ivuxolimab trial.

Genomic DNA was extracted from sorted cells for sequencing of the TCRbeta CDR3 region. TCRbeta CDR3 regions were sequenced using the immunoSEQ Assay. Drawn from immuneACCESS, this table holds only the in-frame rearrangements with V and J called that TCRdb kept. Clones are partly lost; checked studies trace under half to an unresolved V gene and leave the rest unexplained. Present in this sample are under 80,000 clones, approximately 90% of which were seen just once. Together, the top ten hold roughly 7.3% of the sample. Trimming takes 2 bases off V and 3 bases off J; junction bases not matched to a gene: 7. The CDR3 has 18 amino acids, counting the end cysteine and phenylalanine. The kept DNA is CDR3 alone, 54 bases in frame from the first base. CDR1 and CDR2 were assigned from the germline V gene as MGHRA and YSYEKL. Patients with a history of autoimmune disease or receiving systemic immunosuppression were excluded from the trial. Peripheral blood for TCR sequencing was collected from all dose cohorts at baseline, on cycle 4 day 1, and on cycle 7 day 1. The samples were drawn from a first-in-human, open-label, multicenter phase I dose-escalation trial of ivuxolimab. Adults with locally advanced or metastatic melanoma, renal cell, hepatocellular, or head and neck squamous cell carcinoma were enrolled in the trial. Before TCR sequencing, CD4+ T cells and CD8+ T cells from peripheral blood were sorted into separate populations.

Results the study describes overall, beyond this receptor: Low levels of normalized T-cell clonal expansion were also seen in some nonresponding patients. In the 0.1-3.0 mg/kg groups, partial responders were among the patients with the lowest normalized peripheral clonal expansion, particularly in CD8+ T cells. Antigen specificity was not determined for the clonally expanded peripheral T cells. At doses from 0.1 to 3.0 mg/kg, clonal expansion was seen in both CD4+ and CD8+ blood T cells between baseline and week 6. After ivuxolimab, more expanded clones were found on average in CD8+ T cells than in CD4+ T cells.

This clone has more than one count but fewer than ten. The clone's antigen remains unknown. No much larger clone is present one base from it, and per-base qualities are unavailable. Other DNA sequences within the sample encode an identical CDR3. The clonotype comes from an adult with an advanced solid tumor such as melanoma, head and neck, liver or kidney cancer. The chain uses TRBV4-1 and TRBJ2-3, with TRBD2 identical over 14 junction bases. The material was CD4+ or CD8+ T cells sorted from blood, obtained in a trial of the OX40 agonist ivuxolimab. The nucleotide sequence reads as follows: TGCGCCAGCAGCCAAACCTGGACTAGCGGGGGGACGACAGATACGCAGTATTTT. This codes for CASSQTWTSGGTTDTQYF.